The 20 T cell receptor beta chains presented below share a single source sample, sequenced in a study of T cells in Graves' hyperthyroidism and ophthalmopathy. Amplified regions were TCR beta CDR3 sequences from RNA transcripts. The primer set for the first-round RT-PCR of the TCR CDR3 was HTBI. Each CDR3 protein is one row after TCRdb ran MiXCR on the multiplex PCR reads. The repertoire has approximately 320,000 distinct CDR3 sequences, around a sixth of them found once; the top ten carry roughly a third. Source material: blood. Receptors were obtained from a man aged 25-45 years with Graves' hyperthyroidism.

This clonotype was seen at least ten times. The rearrangement uses TRBV11-2 and TRBJ2-7, with TRBD2 matching over 7 bases. Germline loops: CDR1 SGHAT, CDR2 FQNNGV. Trimming took 1 base from V and 3 from J; bases not matched to a gene: 12. The CDR3 is 17 residues long. CDR3: CASSLGAAGRVNYEQYF. DNA for the CDR3: TGTGCCAGCAGCTTAGGTGCAGCGGGAAGGGTTAACTACGAGCAGTACTTC.

This clonotype was seen ten or more times. The DNA of the CDR3 is TGTGCCACCAGTGATTTCGGGACAGGGGCTCAAGAGACCCAGTACTTC. Translated, it gives CATSDFGTGAQETQYF. The J gene is TRBJ2-5, the V gene TRBV24-1; 10 bases map to TRBD1. The length of the CDR3 is 16 residues. Germline V CDR1 and CDR2: KGHDR, SFDVKD. The J segment lost 2 bases and the V segment lost 1 base, leaving 3 bases of the junction unmatched.

This clonotype was counted many times. The gene calls are TRBV7-2 and TRBJ2-1, with TRBD1 matching 7 bases. Germline lookup yields CDR1 SGHTA and CDR2 FQGNSA. This CDR3 has 15 residues. The ends lost 2 bases at V and 3 bases at J; junction bases unmatched: 4. Here the CDR3 DNA reads TGTGCCAGCAGCTTACCGGGACAGCGCTACAATGAGCAGTTCTTC. As protein: CASSLPGQRYNEQFF.

This clonotype was recorded at least ten times. The chain combines TRBV29-1 with TRBJ2-1, with D possibly TRBD2 on 6 matching bases. Germline V CDR1 and CDR2: SQVTM, ANQGSEA. The CDR3 is made up of 12 amino acids. V was clipped by 4 bases and J by 3 bases, with 7 bases between them. This chain's CDR3 is CSVGGDYNEQFF. The CDR3 region has the DNA TGCAGCGTTGGGGGGGACTACAATGAGCAGTTCTTC.

This clonotype has at least ten counts. The V gene is TRBV6-6, the J gene TRBJ2-3, with D maybe TRBD2 (6 bases). This CDR3 has 15 residues. Germline CDR1 and CDR2: MNHNY and SVGAGI (reference sequence). V lost 0 bases and J 2 bases, leaving 9 bases between the germline ends. CDR3 amino acids: CASSYSGGATDTQYF. CDR3 DNA sequence: TGTGCCAGCAGTTACTCAGGAGGGGCCACAGATACGCAGTATTTT.

As for this clonotype: Its ends do not fully match the called genes, so a read error is possible. J is TRBJ2-5 and V is TRBV3-1; D is possibly TRBD1 or TRBD2 (5 bases each). CDR1 and CDR2 from the germline V gene are LGHDT and YNNKEL (reference sequence). CDR3 length equals 13 residues. CDR3 in DNA: TGCGCCAGCAGTGAGGGGAGCCGGGGGACCCAGTACTTC. It encodes CASSEGSRGTQYF.

A few counts support this clonotype. The genes are TRBV14 and TRBJ1-5; possibly TRBD1 for D (6 bases). The CDR3 covers 15 residues. Germline assignment: CDR1 SGHDN and CDR2 FVKESK. The ends were cut back, 0 bases at V and 9 bases at J, with 15 bases in the middle. CDR3 residues: CASSQEGHLGLPQHF. The CDR3 DNA follows: TGTGCCAGCAGCCAAGAGGGACACTTGGGTCTGCCCCAGCATTTT. Full variable domain (outside the CDR3, taken from reference TRBV14 and TRBJ1-5): EAGVTQFPSHSVIEKGQTVTLRCDPISGHDNLYWYRRVMGKEIKFLLHFVKESKQDESGMPNNRFLAERTGGTYSTLKVQPAELEDSGVYFCASSQEGHLGLPQHFGDGTRLSIL.

V and J are TRBV5-1 and TRBJ2-3; TRBD2 aligns across 14 bases. Trimming took 5 bases from V and 6 from J; bases not matched to a gene: 8. Germline V gene sequence: CDR1 SGHRS, CDR2 YFSETQ. The CDR3 runs 16 residues. The CDR3 sequence is CASRPGTSGSPDTQYF. The CDR3 region has the DNA TGCGCCAGCAGGCCCGGGACTAGCGGGAGTCCGGATACGCAGTATTTT.

This clonotype was counted at least ten times. In DNA, the CDR3 is TGTGCCAGCAGCTTAGCCTCAAACTACTACAGCACAGATACGCAGTATTTT. Translating it yields CASSLASNYYSTDTQYF. The V gene is TRBV7-8, the J gene TRBJ2-3; D gene unclear. The CDR3 runs to 17 residues. V dropped 0 bases and J dropped 0 bases, with 13 bases sitting between them. Germline assignment: CDR1 SGHVS and CDR2 FQNEAQ.

This chain uses TRBV20-1 with TRBJ2-2; 10 positions agree with TRBD2. Germline V CDR1 and CDR2: DFQATT, SNEGSKA (reference sequence). The CDR3 is made up of 16 amino acids. V gave up 6 bases and J gave up 3 bases; unmatched junction bases: 10. CDR3 in amino acids: CSATDFLAGDTGELFF. CDR3 coding DNA: TGCAGTGCGACAGATTTCCTAGCGGGAGACACCGGGGAGCTGTTTTTT.

This chain uses TRBV12-3 or TRBV12-4 with TRBJ2-2; D may correspond to TRBD1 or TRBD2 (5 bases each). The CDR3 runs to 15 residues. Trimming stripped 7 bases from V and 1 base from J, with 13 bases between. Here the CDR3 DNA reads TGTGCCAGCACCAGGGACGGCCTGAACACCGGGGAGCTGTTTTTT. It specifies CASTRDGLNTGELFF.

This clonotype has only a few counts. This sequence joins TRBV19 and TRBJ1-1; D is unclear. Trimming took off 7 bases at V and 2 bases at J, with 17 bases between the two ends. Germline V gene data show CDR1 as LNHDA and CDR2 as SQIVND (reference sequence). The CDR3 has 15 residues. CDR3 sequence: CASMKLVGKNTEAFF. CDR3 in DNA: TGTGCCAGTATGAAGTTGGTGGGAAAAAACACTGAAGCTTTCTTT.

This clonotype was detected a few times. This chain connects TRBV28 to TRBJ1-4; 7 nucleotides align to TRBD1. The CDR3 runs to 11 residues. After removal of 10 bases from V and 7 bases from J, the junction contained 3 bases not matched to a gene. CDR1 and CDR2 (germline): MDHEN, SYDVKM. CDR3 DNA: TGTGCCACCGCAGGGGGTGAAAAACTGTTTTTT. Translating it yields CATAGGEKLFF.

This clonotype was seen repeatedly, ten times or more. This chain links TRBV20-1 with TRBJ2-7; 8 bases map to TRBD1. This CDR3 spans 13 amino acids. The germline V gene encodes CDR1 DFQATT and CDR2 SNEGSKA (reference sequence). J gave up 2 bases and V 6 bases, and 6 bases lay outside the gene matches. The DNA of the CDR3 is TGCAGTGCCGTCAGGGGGCTCACCTACGAGCAGTACTTC. Protein sequence: CSAVRGLTYEQYF.

V is TRBV7-3 and J is TRBJ2-1, with D possibly TRBD2 on 5 matching bases. CDR1 and CDR2 (germline): SGHTA, FQGTGA. This CDR3 comprises 17 residues. V dropped 4 bases and J dropped 2 bases, with 18 bases sitting between them. CDR3 in amino acids: CASSSSGGGGPYNEQFF. The DNA for the CDR3 is TGTGCCAGCAGCTCCTCAGGAGGAGGCGGACCCTACAATGAGCAGTTCTTC.

In DNA form, the CDR3 reads TGTGCCAGCAGCGTAGTGGGGACAGGGGGAATCCACGAGCAGTACTTC. This codes for CASSVVGTGGIHEQYF. The chain links TRBV9 to TRBJ2-7, with 11 bases aligning to TRBD1. The length of the CDR3 is 16 residues. Trimming at V came to 0 bases and at J to 5 bases, leaving 7 bases not matched to a gene. CDR1 is SGDLS and CDR2 is YYNGEE in the germline V gene.

This clonotype was seen only a few times. The gene calls are TRBV5-1 and TRBJ1-1; weak D call: TRBD1 (6 bases). The germline V and J ends were trimmed by 2 bases and 7 bases, with 12 bases remaining between them. Germline V gene sequence: CDR1 SGHRS, CDR2 YFSETQ. CDR3 size: 13 residues. The CDR3 DNA follows: TGCGCCAGCAGCTTCAGCAGGGACATTGAAGCTTTCTTT. Translated: CASSFSRDIEAFF.

This clonotype was recorded at least ten times. V gene TRBV12-3 or TRBV12-4 combines with J gene TRBJ1-1; D might be TRBD1 (6 bases). This CDR3 contains 13 residues. V dropped 1 base and J dropped 6 bases, with 9 bases sitting between them. The CDR3 DNA sequence: TGTGCCAGCAGTTTAGGGGGGCCGTCTGAAGCTTTCTTT. It is translated as CASSLGGPSEAFF.

This clonotype was observed a few times. This chain links TRBV6-4 with TRBJ2-7; 7 bases match TRBD1. The CDR3 extends over 14 amino acids. The ends lost 6 bases at V and 1 base at J; junction bases unmatched: 6. CDR1 MRHNA and CDR2 SNTAGT come from the germline V gene. The CDR3 DNA sequence: TGTGCCAGCAGACCAGACAGGGAGTCCTACGAGCAGTACTTC. This gives the protein CASRPDRESYEQYF.

This clonotype was counted between two and nine times. The gene calls are TRBV11-2 and TRBJ2-6; D not certain. V was trimmed by 6 bases and J by 0 bases, leaving 12 bases between them. Germline assignment: CDR1 SGHAT and CDR2 FQNNGV. The CDR3 has 16 amino acids. Here the CDR3 DNA reads TGTGCCAGCAGACATTTTACGGGCTCTGGGGCCAACGTCCTGACTTTC. It codes for CASRHFTGSGANVLTF.